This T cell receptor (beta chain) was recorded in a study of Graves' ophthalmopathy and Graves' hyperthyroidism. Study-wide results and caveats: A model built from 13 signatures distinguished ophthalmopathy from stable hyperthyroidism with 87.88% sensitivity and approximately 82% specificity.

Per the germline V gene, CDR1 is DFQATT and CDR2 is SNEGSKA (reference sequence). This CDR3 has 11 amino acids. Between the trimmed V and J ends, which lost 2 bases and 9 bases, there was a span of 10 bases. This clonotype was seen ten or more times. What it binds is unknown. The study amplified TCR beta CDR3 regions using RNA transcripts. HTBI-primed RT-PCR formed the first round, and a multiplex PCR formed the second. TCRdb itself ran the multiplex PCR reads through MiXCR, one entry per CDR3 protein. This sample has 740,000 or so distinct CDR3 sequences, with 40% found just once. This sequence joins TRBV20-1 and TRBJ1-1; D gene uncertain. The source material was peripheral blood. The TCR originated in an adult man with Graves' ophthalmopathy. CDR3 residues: CSARRKFQAFF. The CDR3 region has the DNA TGCAGTGCTAGACGAAAGTTTCAAGCTTTCTTT.